This TCR beta chain was sequenced for a study of T cell responses to AZD1222 COVID-19 vaccine. General study points: Increases in Spike-specific TCR breadth and depth were seen after two AZD1222 doses. No day 14 peak samples; only post-peak repertoires were characterized. Dominant at 160-218 and 743-854, vaccine-associated CD4 TCRs also spanned spike.

Produced via immunoSEQ multiplex PCR; TCRdb's table is partial and in-frame only. The sample holds 100,000 to 150,000 clones; 80% to 95% are singletons and the top ten take 1.9%. The length of the CDR3 is 14 residues. V shed 5 bases and J shed 2 bases, with 12 bases lying between them. CDR1 ENHRY and CDR2 SYGVKD come from the germline V gene. Note on this clone: The antigen is undetermined.

The V and J genes are TRBV10-3 and TRBJ1-1, with D possibly TRBD1 on 6 matching bases. The specimen was peripheral blood, collected 28 days after the second AZD1222 dose. The receptor's source is an adult who received the AZD1222 COVID-19 vaccine. CDR3: CAISTGTQNTEAFF. In DNA form, the CDR3 reads TGTGCCATCAGTACCGGGACACAAAACACTGAAGCTTTCTTT.